The text below deals with one T cell receptor beta chain. Its antigen is still unknown. CDR3 length: 18 amino acids. V gave up 2 bases and J gave up 0 bases, with 19 bases separating them. Per germline, CDR1 LGHNA and CDR2 YSLEER. The data were produced by immunoSEQ multiplex PCR, yet TCRdb's version contains in-frame clones alone and is incomplete. The sample has more than 30,000 clones; around 70% are singletons. Expansion with viral peptide pools was applied to antigen-specific CD4+ T cells by the ViraFEST assay prior to sequencing. Scientists isolated CD4+ T cells after a roughly nine-day culture period ended. Nucleocapsid antibodies stayed negative before and after vaccination, showing no earlier SARS-CoV-2 infection. Wells of 1.8 million or so PBMC each were grown with about 9.8 IU/ml IL-2 and 9 to 10 ug/ml peptides. Cultures had half their medium replaced with IL-2 medium on days 3 and 7. The sample comes from a study of vaccination effects on CD4 cells after COVID-19.

Study-wide results and limits: Only a few convalescent patients and no early post-infection timepoints featured in the study.

The sequence came from a human donor who received a COVID-19 vaccine. The sample was CD4+ T cells from PBMCs cultured with HCoV-229E spike peptides, taken before COVID-19 vaccination. The V gene is TRBV4-3, the J gene TRBJ2-5, with unresolved D. CDR3 DNA: TGCGCCAGCAGCCAAAAAGGGCCCGGGTCCGTATACCAAGAGACCCAGTACTTC. It codes for CASSQKGPGSVYQETQYF.